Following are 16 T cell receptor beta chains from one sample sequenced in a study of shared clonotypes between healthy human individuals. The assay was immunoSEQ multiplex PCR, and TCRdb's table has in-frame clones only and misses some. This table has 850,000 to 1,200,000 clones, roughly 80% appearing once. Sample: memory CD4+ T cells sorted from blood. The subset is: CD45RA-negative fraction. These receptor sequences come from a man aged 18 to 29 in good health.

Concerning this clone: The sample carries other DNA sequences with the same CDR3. CDR3 DNA sequence: TGTGCCAGCAGCCCGTCGGAGACCCAGTACTTC. This sequence encodes CASSPSETQYF. This chain connects TRBV11-2 to TRBJ2-5; D ambiguous. The V end lost 5 bases, the J end lost 5 bases, and 6 bases lay between the germline ends. The CDR3 totals 11 residues. Per germline, CDR1 SGHAT and CDR2 FQNNGV. Complete variable domain (other parts from reference TRBV11-2 and TRBJ2-5): EAGVAQSPRYKIIEKRQSVAFWCNPISGHATLYWYQQILGQGPKLLIQFQNNGVVDDSQLPKDRFSAERLKGVDSTLKIQPAKLEDSAVYLCASSPSETQYFGPGTRLLVL.

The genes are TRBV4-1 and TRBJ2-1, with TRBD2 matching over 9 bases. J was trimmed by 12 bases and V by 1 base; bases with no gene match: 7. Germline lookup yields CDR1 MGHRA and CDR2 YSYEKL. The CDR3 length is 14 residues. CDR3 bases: TGCGCCAGCAGCCAAGTAACTAGCGGGTGGATGCAGTTCTTC. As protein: CASSQVTSGWMQFF.

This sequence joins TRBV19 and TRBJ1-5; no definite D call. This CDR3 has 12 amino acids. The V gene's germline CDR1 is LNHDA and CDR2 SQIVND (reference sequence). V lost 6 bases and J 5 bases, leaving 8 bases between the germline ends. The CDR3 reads CASSPLDQPQHF. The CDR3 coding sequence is TGTGCCAGTAGCCCACTGGATCAGCCCCAGCATTTT.

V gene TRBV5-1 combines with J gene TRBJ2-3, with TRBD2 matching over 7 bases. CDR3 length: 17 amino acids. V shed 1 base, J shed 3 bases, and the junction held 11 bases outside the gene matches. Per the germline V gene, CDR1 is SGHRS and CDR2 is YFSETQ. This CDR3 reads CASSLNPRGGSTDTQYF. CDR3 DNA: TGCGCCAGCAGCTTGAACCCTCGGGGCGGGAGTACAGATACGCAGTATTTT.

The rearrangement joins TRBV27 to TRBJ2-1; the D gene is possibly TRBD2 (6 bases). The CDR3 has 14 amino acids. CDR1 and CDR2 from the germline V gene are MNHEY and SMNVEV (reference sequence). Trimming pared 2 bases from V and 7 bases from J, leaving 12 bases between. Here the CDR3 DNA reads TGTGCCAGCAGTTTACTTAGGAGGGATAATGAGCAGTTCTTC. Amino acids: CASSLLRRDNEQFF.

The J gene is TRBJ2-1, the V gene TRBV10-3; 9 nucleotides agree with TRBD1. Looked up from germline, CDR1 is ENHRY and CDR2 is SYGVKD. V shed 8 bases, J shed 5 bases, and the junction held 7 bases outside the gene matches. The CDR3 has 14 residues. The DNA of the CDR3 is TGTGCCATCGAAAGAGGGACAGGGAACAATGAGCAGTTCTTC. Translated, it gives CAIERGTGNNEQFF.

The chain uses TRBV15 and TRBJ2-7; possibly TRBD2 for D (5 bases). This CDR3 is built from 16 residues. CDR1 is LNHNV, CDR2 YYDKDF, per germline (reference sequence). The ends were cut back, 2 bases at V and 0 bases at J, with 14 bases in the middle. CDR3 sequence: CATSRLQAGFSYEQYF. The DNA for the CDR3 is TGTGCCACCAGCAGACTTCAGGCGGGTTTCTCCTACGAGCAGTACTTC.

The CDR3 region is CASSTGDTYNSPLHF. The CDR3 DNA follows: TGCGCCAGCAGCACAGGGGACACCTATAATTCACCCCTCCACTTT. The chain joins TRBV5-1 to TRBJ1-6; 7 nucleotides line up with TRBD1. The germline V gene encodes CDR1 SGHRS and CDR2 YFSETQ. J gave up 2 bases and V 4 bases, and 3 bases lay outside the gene matches. The CDR3 spans 15 residues.

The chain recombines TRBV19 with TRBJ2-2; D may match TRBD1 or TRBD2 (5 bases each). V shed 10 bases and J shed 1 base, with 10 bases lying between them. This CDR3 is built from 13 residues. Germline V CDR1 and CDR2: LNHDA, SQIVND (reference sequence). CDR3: CATSGRNTGELFF. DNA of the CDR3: TGTGCCACCTCGGGACGGAACACCGGGGAGCTGTTTTTT.

The CDR3 region is CSARVGEQFF. In DNA form, the CDR3 reads TGCAGTGCTAGAGTAGGTGAGCAGTTCTTC. The V gene is TRBV20-1, the J gene TRBJ2-1; no reliable D call. Germline lookup yields CDR1 DFQATT and CDR2 SNEGSKA (reference sequence). This CDR3 has 10 amino acids. With 1 base removed from V and 9 bases from J, the gap between germline ends came to 4 bases.

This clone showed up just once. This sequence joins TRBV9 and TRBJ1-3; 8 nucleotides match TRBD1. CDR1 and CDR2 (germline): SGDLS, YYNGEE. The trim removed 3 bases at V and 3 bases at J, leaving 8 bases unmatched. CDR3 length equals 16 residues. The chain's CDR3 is CASSGLGTGGGNTIYF. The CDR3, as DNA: TGTGCCAGCAGCGGGTTGGGGACAGGAGGTGGAAACACCATATATTTT.

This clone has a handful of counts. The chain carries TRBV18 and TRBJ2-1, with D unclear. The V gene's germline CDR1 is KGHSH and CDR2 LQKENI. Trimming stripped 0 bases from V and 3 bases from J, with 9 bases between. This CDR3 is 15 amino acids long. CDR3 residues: CASSPPQGLYNEQFF. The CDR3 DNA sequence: TGTGCCAGCTCACCACCACAAGGGCTCTACAATGAGCAGTTCTTC.

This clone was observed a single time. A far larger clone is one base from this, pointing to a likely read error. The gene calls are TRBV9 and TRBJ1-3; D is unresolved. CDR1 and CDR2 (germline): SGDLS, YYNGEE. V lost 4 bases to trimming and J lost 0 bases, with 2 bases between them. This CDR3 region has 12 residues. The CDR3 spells CASSLSGNTIYF. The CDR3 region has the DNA TGTGCCAGCAGCCTCTCTGGAAACACCATATATTTT.

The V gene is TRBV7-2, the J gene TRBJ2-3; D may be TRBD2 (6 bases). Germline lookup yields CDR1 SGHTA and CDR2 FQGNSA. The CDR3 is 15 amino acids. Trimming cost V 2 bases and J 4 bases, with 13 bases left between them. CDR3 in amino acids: CASSLSGGDADTQYF. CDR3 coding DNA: TGTGCCAGCAGCTTATCTGGCGGGGACGCAGATACGCAGTATTTT. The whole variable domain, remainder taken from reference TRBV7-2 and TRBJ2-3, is GAGVSQSPSNKVTEKGKDVELRCDPISGHTALYWYRQSLGQGLEFLIYFQGNSAPDKSGLPSDRFSAERTGGSVSTLTIQRTQQEDSAVYLCASSLSGGDADTQYFGPGTRLTVL.

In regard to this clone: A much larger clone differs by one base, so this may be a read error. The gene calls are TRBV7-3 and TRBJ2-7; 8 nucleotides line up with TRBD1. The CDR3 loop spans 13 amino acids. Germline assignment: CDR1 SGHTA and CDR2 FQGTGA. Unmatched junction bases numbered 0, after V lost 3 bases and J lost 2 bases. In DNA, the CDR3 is TGTGCCAGCAGCTTGGACAGGGCCTACGAGCAGTACTTC. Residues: CASSLDRAYEQYF.

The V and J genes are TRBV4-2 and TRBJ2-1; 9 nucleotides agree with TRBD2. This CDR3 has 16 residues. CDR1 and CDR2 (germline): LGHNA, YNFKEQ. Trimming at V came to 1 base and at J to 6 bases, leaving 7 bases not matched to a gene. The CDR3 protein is CASSQVGGGAPNEQFF. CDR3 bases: TGTGCCAGCAGCCAAGTGGGCGGGGGGGCCCCCAATGAGCAGTTCTTC.